Reported below is one T cell receptor beta chain. This clonotype was recorded many times. Its antigen has not been determined. No base-level quality is on record; no much larger clone is a single base apart. This entry belongs to a study of T-cell reconstitution after alpha-beta-depleted transplantation in children (dated by TCRdb to between 2015 and 2016). Context from the whole study: T-cell immune reconstitution after TCRalphabeta/CD19-depleted allogeneic hematopoietic cell transplantation in children was quantitatively tracked in the study by means of TCR repertoire profiling.

The library was made by PCR. Sequencer: Illumina HiSeq 2500. TCR libraries were prepared with molecular barcoding, using unique molecular identifiers to normalize TCRbeta repertoire quantification. Through fastp at Q25 and MiXCR, TCRdb rebuilt clones from the public reads, retaining in-frame beta chains. CDR3 protein duplicates are merged, each entry listing the most common genes and DNA. The sample profile shows a few hundred thousand distinct CDR3 sequences; around 9.7% of them were found once. The top ten clones comprise approximately 4.7% of the sample. According to the germline V gene (reference sequence), CDR1 reads DFQATT and CDR2 reads SNEGSKA. The CDR3 contains 13 residues, cysteine and phenylalanine counted. Left in the record is the CDR3 DNA by itself, 39 bases read in frame from the first base. V and J are truncated by 5 bases and 3 bases respectively, leaving an intervening sequence of 14 bases.

The sequences come from PBMCs from the stem cell graft donor, collected from the stem cell graft. The sequence was obtained from a human donor who donated a stem cell graft to a child with SCID. The chain uses TRBV20-1 and TRBJ2-7; 6 matching bases give a weak D call of TRBD1. The sequence in DNA is TGCAGTGCTCCCTGGGGGCTTGGCTACGAGCAGTACTTC. This encodes CSAPWGLGYEQYF.